The T cell receptor (beta chain) described here comes from a study of blood T cell repertoires in COVID-19. Repertoires were generated with immunoSEQ multiplex PCR, while TCRdb's copy carries only in-frame clones and drops some. The sample records roughly 310,000 clones, about 88% being singletons. The CDR3 consists of 15 residues. V was clipped by 0 bases and J by 3 bases, with 12 bases between them. Germline lookup yields CDR1 LGHNA and CDR2 YSLEER. This sequence was found in a woman between 35 and 50 years old who had recovered from COVID-19. This chain uses TRBV4-3 with TRBJ2-7, with a tentative D call TRBD2 (5 bases). Source material: PBMCs or T cells enriched from blood (not recorded which). The CDR3 loop reads CASSQDHGNLYEQYF. The CDR3 nucleotides are TGCGCCAGCAGCCAAGACCACGGGAACCTCTACGAGCAGTACTTC.